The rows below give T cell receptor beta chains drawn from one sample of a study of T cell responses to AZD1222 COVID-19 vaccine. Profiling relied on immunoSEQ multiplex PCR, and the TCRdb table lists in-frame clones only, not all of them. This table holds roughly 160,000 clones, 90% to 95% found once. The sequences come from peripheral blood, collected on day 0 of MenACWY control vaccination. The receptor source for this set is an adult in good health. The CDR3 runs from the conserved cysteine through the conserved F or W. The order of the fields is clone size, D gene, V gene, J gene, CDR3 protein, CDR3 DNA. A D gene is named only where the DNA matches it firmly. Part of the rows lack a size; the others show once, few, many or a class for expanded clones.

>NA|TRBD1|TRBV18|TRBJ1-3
CASSPPGQTWENTIYF
TGTGCCAGCTCACCACCGGGACAGACCTGGGAAAACACCATATATTTT
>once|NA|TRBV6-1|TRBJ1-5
CASSESGAGSNQPQHF
TGTGCCAGCAGTGAATCTGGGGCAGGTAGCAATCAGCCCCAGCATTTT
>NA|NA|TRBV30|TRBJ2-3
CAWSGTGGLTHGAQYF
TGTGCCTGGAGTGGAACGGGTGGCCTTACCCACGGGGCGCAGTATTTT
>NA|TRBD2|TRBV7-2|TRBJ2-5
CASSPILAGGPETQYF
TGTGCCAGCAGCCCCATACTAGCGGGAGGTCCGGAGACCCAGTACTTC
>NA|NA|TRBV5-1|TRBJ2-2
CASSLGGAGELFF
TGCGCCAGCAGCTTGGGCGGGGCCGGGGAGCTGTTTTTT
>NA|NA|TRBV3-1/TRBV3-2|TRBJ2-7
CASSQGLKYEQYF
TGTGCCAGCAGCCAAGGCCTCAAATACGAGCAGTACTTC
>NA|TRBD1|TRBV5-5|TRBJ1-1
CASSLMDRMNTEAFF
TGTGCCAGCAGCTTGATGGACAGGATGAACACTGAAGCTTTCTTT
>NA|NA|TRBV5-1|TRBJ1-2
CASSLAQENGYTF
TGCGCCAGCAGCTTGGCACAGGAGAACGGCTACACCTTC
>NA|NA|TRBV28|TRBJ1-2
CASSQGYGYTF
TGTGCCAGCAGCCAGGGGTATGGCTACACCTTC
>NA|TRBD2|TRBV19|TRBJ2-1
CATQGLAGVSYNEQFF
TGTGCCACCCAAGGGCTAGCGGGAGTGTCCTACAATGAGCAGTTCTTC
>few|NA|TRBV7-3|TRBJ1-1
CASRAGQLNTEAFF
TGTGCCAGCAGGGCTGGACAGTTGAACACTGAAGCTTTCTTT
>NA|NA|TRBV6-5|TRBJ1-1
CASRHLLNTEAFF
TGTGCCAGCAGGCACCTGTTGAACACTGAAGCTTTCTTT
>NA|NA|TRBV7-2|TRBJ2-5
CASSLTRGLSETQYF
TGTGCCAGCAGCCTTACCCGCGGCCTCTCGGAGACCCAGTACTTC
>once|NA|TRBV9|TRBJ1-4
CASSPDLGGAGEKLFF
TGTGCCAGCAGCCCCGACTTAGGGGGGGCAGGTGAAAAACTGTTTTTT
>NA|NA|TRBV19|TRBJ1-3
CASTALSGFGNTIYF
TGTGCCAGTACTGCCCTTTCCGGGTTTGGAAACACCATATATTTT
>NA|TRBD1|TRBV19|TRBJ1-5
CASLDRDLRGNQPQHF
TGTGCCTCCTTAGACAGGGACCTCAGGGGCAATCAGCCCCAGCATTTT
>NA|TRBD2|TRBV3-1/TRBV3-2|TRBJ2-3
CASSPLAGGGTIDTQYF
TGTGCCAGCAGCCCTCTCGCGGGAGGCGGTACAATTGATACGCAGTATTTT
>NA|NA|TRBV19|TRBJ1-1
CASSDHPMNTEAFF
TGTGCCAGTAGTGACCACCCGATGAACACTGAAGCTTTCTTT
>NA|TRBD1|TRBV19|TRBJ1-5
CASSSYFDRVGRQPQHF
TGTGCCAGTAGTTCATATTTTGACAGGGTAGGACGCCAGCCCCAGCATTTT
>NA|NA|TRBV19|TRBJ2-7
CASSPPGPTYEQYF
TGTGCCAGTAGCCCCCCGGGACCTACCTACGAGCAGTACTTC
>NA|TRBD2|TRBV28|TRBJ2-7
CVTGGYEQYF
TGTGTCACGGGGGGCTACGAGCAGTACTTC
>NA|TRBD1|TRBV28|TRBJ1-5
CASRAPGQGRNQPQHF
TGTGCCAGCAGAGCACCCGGACAGGGTCGGAATCAGCCCCAGCATTTT
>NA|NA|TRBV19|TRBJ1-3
CASSRQRSSGNTIYF
TGTGCCAGTAGCCGACAGAGGAGCTCCGGAAACACCATATATTTT
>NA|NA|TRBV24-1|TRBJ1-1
CATSDWGTTEAFF
TGTGCCACCAGTGACTGGGGAACCACTGAAGCTTTCTTT
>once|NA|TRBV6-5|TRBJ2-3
CASSYGAGPDTQYF
TGTGCCAGCAGTTACGGCGCAGGCCCAGATACGCAGTATTTT
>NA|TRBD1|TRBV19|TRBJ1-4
CASTSQGETNEKLFF
TGTGCCAGTACCTCCCAGGGGGAGACTAATGAAAAACTGTTTTTT
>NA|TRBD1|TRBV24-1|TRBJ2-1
CATSDTGVGSRLHNEQFF
TGTGCCACCAGTGATACAGGGGTAGGGAGTCGTCTTCACAATGAGCAGTTCTTC
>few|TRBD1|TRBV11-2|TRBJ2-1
CASSLGIGGTVF
TGTGCCAGCAGCCTAGGAATAGGGGGCACGGTCTTC
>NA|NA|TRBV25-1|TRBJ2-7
CASSESASYYEQYF
TGTGCCAGCAGTGAATCCGCTAGTTACTACGAGCAGTACTTC
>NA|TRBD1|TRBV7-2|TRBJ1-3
CASSATGVGNTIYF
TGTGCCAGCAGCGCCACAGGGGTGGGAAACACCATATATTTT
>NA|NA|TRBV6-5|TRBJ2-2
CASSYSGLGTGELFF
TGTGCCAGCAGTTACTCCGGGTTGGGCACCGGGGAGCTGTTTTTT
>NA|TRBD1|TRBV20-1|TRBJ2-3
CSASRQGALTDTQYF
TGCAGTGCTAGTAGACAGGGGGCGCTTACAGATACGCAGTATTTT
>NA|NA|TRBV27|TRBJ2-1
CASSFSGYEQFF
TGTGCCAGCAGTTTCAGCGGGTATGAGCAGTTCTTC
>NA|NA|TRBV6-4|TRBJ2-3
CASSSAGDTQYF
TGTGCCAGCAGTTCCGCCGGCGATACGCAGTATTTT
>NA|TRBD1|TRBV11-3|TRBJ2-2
CASSLWDRAGTGELFF
TGTGCCAGCAGCTTATGGGACAGGGCCGGCACCGGGGAGCTGTTTTTT
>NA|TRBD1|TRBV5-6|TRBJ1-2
CASSSSRITDRGFYGYTF
TGTGCCAGCAGCTCTTCCCGAATTACGGACAGGGGTTTCTATGGCTACACCTTC
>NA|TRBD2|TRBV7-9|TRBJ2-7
CASSVLAGGLSEQYF
TGTGCCAGCAGCGTACTAGCGGGAGGCCTCTCCGAGCAGTACTTC
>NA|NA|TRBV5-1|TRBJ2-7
CASSLDGSSSYEQYF
TGCGCCAGCAGCTTGGACGGATCCAGCTCCTACGAACAGTACTTC
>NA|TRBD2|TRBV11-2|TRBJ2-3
CASSTTSGVSTDTQYF
TGTGCCAGCAGCACAACTAGCGGGGTGAGCACAGATACGCAGTATTTT
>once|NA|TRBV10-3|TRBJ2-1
CAISESIREQFF
TGTGCCATCAGTGAGTCGATAAGGGAGCAGTTCTTC
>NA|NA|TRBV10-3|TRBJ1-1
CAISESRGAGNTEAFF
TGTGCCATCAGTGAGTCGCGGGGGGCGGGTAACACTGAAGCTTTCTTT
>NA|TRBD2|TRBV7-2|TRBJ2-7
CASSPWSGRADEQYF
TGTGCCAGCAGTCCATGGAGCGGGAGGGCCGACGAGCAGTACTTC
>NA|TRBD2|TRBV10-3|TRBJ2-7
CAISEVGTSIYEQYF
TGTGCCATCAGTGAAGTTGGGACTAGCATCTACGAGCAGTACTTC
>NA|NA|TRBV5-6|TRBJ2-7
CASSPGHYEQYF
TGTGCCAGCAGTCCCGGACACTACGAGCAGTACTTC
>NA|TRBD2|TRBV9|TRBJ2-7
CASSVSGLAGYYEQYF
TGTGCCAGCAGCGTATCGGGACTAGCGGGGTACTACGAGCAGTACTTC